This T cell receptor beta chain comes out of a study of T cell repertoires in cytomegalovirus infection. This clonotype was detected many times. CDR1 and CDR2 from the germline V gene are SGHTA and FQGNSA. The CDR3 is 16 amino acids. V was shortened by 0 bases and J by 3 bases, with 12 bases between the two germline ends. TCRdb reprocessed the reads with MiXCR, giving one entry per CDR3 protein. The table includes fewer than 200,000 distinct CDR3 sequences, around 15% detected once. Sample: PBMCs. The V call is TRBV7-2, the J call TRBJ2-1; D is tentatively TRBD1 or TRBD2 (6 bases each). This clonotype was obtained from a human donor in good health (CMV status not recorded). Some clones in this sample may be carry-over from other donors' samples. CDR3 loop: CASSLAGASVYNEQFF. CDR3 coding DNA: TGTGCCAGCAGCTTAGCGGGGGCTAGCGTCTACAATGAGCAGTTCTTC.